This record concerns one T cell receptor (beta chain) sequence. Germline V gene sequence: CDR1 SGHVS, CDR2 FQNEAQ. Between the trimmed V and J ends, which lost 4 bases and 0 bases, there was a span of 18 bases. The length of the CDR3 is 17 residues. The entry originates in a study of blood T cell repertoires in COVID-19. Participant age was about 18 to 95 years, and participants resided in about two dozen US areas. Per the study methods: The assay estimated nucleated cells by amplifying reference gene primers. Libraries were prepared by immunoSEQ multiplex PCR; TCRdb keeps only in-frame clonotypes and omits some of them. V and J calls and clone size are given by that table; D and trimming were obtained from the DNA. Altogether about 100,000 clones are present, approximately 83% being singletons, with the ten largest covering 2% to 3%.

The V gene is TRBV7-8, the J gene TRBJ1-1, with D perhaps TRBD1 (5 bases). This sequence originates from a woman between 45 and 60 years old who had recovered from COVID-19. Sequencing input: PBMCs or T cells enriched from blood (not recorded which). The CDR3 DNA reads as TGTGCCAGCAGCTCACAGGCCTTCTTGATCATGAACACTGAAGCTTTCTTT. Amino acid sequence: CASSSQAFLIMNTEAFF.